Listed below are T cell receptor beta chains from one sample, sequenced in a study of CD8 T cells in Susac syndrome. TCRdb processed the immunoSEQ multiplex PCR reads anew with MiXCR; each CDR3 protein has one entry. This sample has around 71,000 distinct CDR3 sequences, with roughly 93% found just once. The sample was CD4+ T cells from PBMCs. These receptors were collected from a human donor with Susac syndrome. The CDR3 runs from the conserved cysteine through the conserved F or W. D genes are given only for firm matches. A clone size is listed for some rows: how often the clone was seen (once, few, many), or a class if it is expanded.

NA TRBJ1-5 TRBV20-1 NA CSAKGPYGVQPQHF TGCAGTGCTAAAGGACCTTACGGGGTACAGCCCCAGCATTTT
NA TRBJ2-5 TRBV7-8 NA CASSSSGPLQTQYF TGTGCCAGCAGCTCCTCGGGACCCCTCCAGACCCAGTACTTC
NA TRBJ2-5 TRBV5-1 NA CASSRDTRYQETQYF TGCGCCAGCAGCCGGGACACCCGGTACCAAGAGACCCAGTACTTC
TRBD2 TRBJ2-1 TRBV24-1 NA CATSDLSGRGGDSNEQFF TGTGCCACCAGTGATTTGTCCGGGCGGGGGGGTGACTCCAATGAGCAGTTCTTC
TRBD1 TRBJ2-7 TRBV3-1 NA CASSSQTFCWDRVMYEQYF TGTGCCAGCAGCTCACAAACTTTCTGCTGGGACAGGGTAATGTACGAGCAGTACTTC
NA TRBJ1-1 TRBV2 NA CASSPFASNTEAFF TGTGCCAGCAGCCCTTTTGCTTCGAACACTGAAGCTTTCTTT
NA TRBJ2-7 TRBV11-2 once CASSGSTGLYEQYF TGTGCCAGCAGCGGATCTACAGGGTTATACGAGCAGTACTTC
NA TRBJ1-5 TRBV19 NA CASSSKGNQPQHF TGTGCCAGTAGTTCTAAGGGCAATCAGCCCCAGCATTTT
TRBD1 TRBJ1-6 TRBV12-3/TRBV12-4 NA CASSLSGGQGNSPLHF TGTGCCAGCAGTTTATCGGGGGGACAGGGTAATTCACCCCTCCACTTT
TRBD2 TRBJ2-3 TRBV5-1 NA CASSPGLAASTDTQYF TGCGCCAGCAGCCCGGGACTAGCAGCAAGCACAGATACGCAGTATTTT
NA TRBJ2-7 TRBV12-3/TRBV12-4 NA CASSFAYEQYF TGTGCCAGCAGTTTTGCTTACGAGCAGTACTTC
NA TRBJ1-2 TRBV20-1 NA CSARWTSYGYTF TGCAGTGCTAGATGGACGTCCTATGGCTACACCTTC
NA TRBJ2-1 TRBV5-1 NA CASSLGGASYNEQFF TGCGCCAGCAGCTTGGGGGGTGCCTCCTACAATGAGCAGTTCTTC
NA TRBJ1-2 TRBV28 NA CASSTGTTNYGYTF TGTGCCAGCAGCACAGGGACTACTAACTATGGCTACACCTTC
NA TRBJ2-7 TRBV5-1 NA CASSLGSSSYEQYF TGCGCCAGCAGCTTGGGCAGTAGCTCCTACGAGCAGTACTTC
NA TRBJ2-2 TRBV6-5 NA CASRRRVDGELFF TGTGCCAGCAGGCGGCGGGTCGATGGGGAGCTGTTTTTT
TRBD1 TRBJ1-5 TRBV28 NA CASGTNRGLGQPQHF TGTGCCAGCGGCACCAATAGGGGGCTAGGGCAGCCCCAGCATTTT
TRBD1 TRBJ2-5 TRBV10-3 NA CAIRGTGAMETQYF TGTGCCATCAGGGGAACAGGGGCCATGGAGACCCAGTACTTC
TRBD1 TRBJ2-1 TRBV28 NA CASSFQTGGMEQFF TGTGCCAGCAGTTTTCAGACAGGGGGCATGGAGCAGTTCTTC
TRBD1 TRBJ2-4 TRBV2 NA CATTTGQKNIQYF TGTGCCACCACTACGGGACAGAAAAACATTCAGTACTTC
NA TRBJ2-2 TRBV27 once CASSFRLSIRTGELFF TGTGCCAGCAGTTTTCGCCTATCAATAAGGACCGGGGAGCTGTTTTTT
NA TRBJ1-5 TRBV4-1 NA CASSQPTAVNQPQHF TGCGCCAGCAGCCAGCCGACAGCGGTCAATCAGCCCCAGCATTTT
TRBD1 TRBJ1-2 TRBV6-5 NA CASTPIRQGGYGYTF TGTGCCAGCACCCCAATCCGACAGGGGGGCTATGGCTACACCTTC
NA TRBJ2-7 TRBV6-2/TRBV6-3 NA CARNPPMLYEQYF TGTGCCAGAAACCCGCCAATGCTCTACGAGCAGTACTTC
NA TRBJ2-3 TRBV7-3 NA CASSLGVRPDTQYF TGTGCCAGCAGCTTAGGTGTCCGGCCAGATACGCAGTATTTT
NA TRBJ1-2 TRBV20-1 once CSANRDSNYGYTF TGCAGTGCCAACAGGGATAGTAACTATGGCTACACCTTC
NA TRBJ2-1 TRBV27 NA CASSLRRTPYNEQFF TGTGCCAGCAGTTTAAGAAGGACTCCCTACAATGAGCAGTTCTTC
NA TRBJ1-2 TRBV14 NA CASSLGASNGYTF TGTGCCAGCAGCCTCGGGGCGTCAAATGGCTACACCTTC
TRBD2 TRBJ2-3 TRBV5-1 NA CASSSTSSAPGTDTQYF TGCGCCAGCAGCTCGACTAGCAGTGCTCCAGGCACAGATACGCAGTATTTT
TRBD2 TRBJ2-1 TRBV7-9 NA CASIINSGGNEQFF TGTGCCAGCATCATCAACAGCGGGGGGAATGAGCAGTTCTTC
NA TRBJ1-1 TRBV5-6 NA CASSGRLGVDTEAFF TGTGCCAGCAGCGGAAGGTTGGGTGTGGACACTGAAGCTTTCTTT
NA TRBJ2-3 TRBV7-2 NA CASSPERAGPPGADTQYF TGTGCCAGCAGCCCGGAGAGGGCGGGGCCGCCAGGGGCAGATACGCAGTATTTT